This entry describes one T cell receptor beta chain. This clonotype has a count of ten or more. This clone's antigen is unknown. No qualities accompany the bases; no much larger clone lies one base away. The record originates from a study of neurological immune-mediated disorders (dated by TCRdb to the late 2010s). Some background on the complete study: Among the approximately 35 multiple sclerosis patients, some 31 had relapsing-remitting MS and 3 had secondary progressive MS. Peripheral blood TCR-beta repertoires from patients with HTLV-I-associated myelopathy (HAM/TSP), patients with multiple sclerosis, and healthy controls were compared in the study using UMI-based sequencing. Alongside PBMC samples, the set of about 97 TCR-beta libraries contained longitudinal samples, technical triplicates, and paired CD4+ and CD8+ T-cell subsets that had been sorted. The cohort comprised some 71 subjects: roughly 14 HAM/TSP patients, 35 or so multiple sclerosis patients and 20 or so healthy controls.

For unsorted PBMC libraries, 2 million PBMCs were used after storage in RNAlater at -80 degrees C until RNA extraction. The multiple sclerosis patients were enrolled in a US clinical protocol that used magnetic resonance imaging to evaluate disease progression. Peripheral blood was subjected to Ficoll-Hypaque density gradient centrifugation to isolate PBMCs, which were then cryopreserved in liquid nitrogen. A distance of 11 bases separates the germline ends of V and J, which lose 7 bases and 5 bases respectively. The cysteine opens and the phenylalanine closes a CDR3 of 12 amino acids. CDR3 DNA only is kept here, 36 bases in frame from base 1. cDNA synthesis used template-switch 5'RACE with a primer carrying a 10-nucleotide random unique molecular identifier tagging each TCR transcript. Each sequencing run produced over 200 million TCR-beta sequences covering 15-18 subjects. The RNeasy kit was used for extraction of total RNA. Using the KAPA Real-time Library Amplification kit, TCR-beta VDJ regions were amplified with primers for the TCR constant region and the 5'RACE anchor. A first PCR added sample indexes and Illumina adaptors, and a second PCR then raised library yield. The roughly 650 bp TCR product was size-selected on a 2% E-gel SizeSelection system after Ampure bead purification. Before pooling, library quality was checked on a Bioanalyzer, concentration was measured with Qubit, and libraries were quantified with the Kapa Library Quantification kit. Libraries were sequenced paired-end 2 x 150 bp on an Illumina HiSeq 2500. To increase sequence diversity, 25-30% phiX was spiked into each library pool. Concerning the study's data processing: The UMI-based MiGEC pipeline processed quality-filtered reads and removed over 80% of raw TCR sequences during error correction. IMGT germline references were used for aligning VDJ genes, and each clonotype was defined as a unique CDR3 amino acid sequence together with its V-J genes. Clonal expansion, Shannon diversity, and CDR3 relatedness (CalcPairwiseDistances, ClusterSamples) were evaluated with VDJtools, and phylogenetic trees were built with CLCbio workbench. A clone was classed as expanded if it had 8 or more unique UMIs, a cutoff based on coefficient-of-variation modelling across technical triplicates. The public reads were run again by TCRdb, first through fastp at Q25 and then through MiXCR, and only productive beta chains were kept. Rows matching on CDR3 protein sequence are summarized as one entry with the most common DNA and genes. TCRdb's processing, not the study's, gives the V and J calls here. The sample table holds about 46,000 distinct CDR3 sequences, of which 4% to 5.5% were seen once. The ten most abundant clones make up around 5.7% of the sample.

Beyond this particular receptor, the publication reports: Across subjects, expanded clones never shared an identical CDR3 amino acid sequence, which suggests that the TCR-beta repertoires in every group were private. No association of the MS cluster with clinical or MRI features was observed, and the need for larger cohorts was stated by the authors. In a phylogenetic analysis, the repertoires of 18 out of 34 MS patients fell into a single cluster of related CDR3 sequences, pointing to a possible signature at the repertoire level. TCR clonal expansion was greatest in HAM/TSP patients and smallest in MS patients, who ranked below even healthy controls.

The clonotype was recovered from a woman aged 55-69 years with multiple sclerosis. The receptor chain draws on TRBV12-3 or TRBV12-4 and TRBJ1-1; TRBD1 is a possible D gene, resting on 6 matching bases. The sample was PBMCs. The DNA sequence follows: TGTGCCAGCAACCAGGGGTCTACTGAAGCTTTCTTT. This sequence encodes CASNQGSTEAFF.